The present TCR beta chain was sequenced within a study of early T cells in non-severe SARS-CoV-2 infection. Across the study: Sequencing was performed on bulk RNA from unsorted whole blood, leaving chains unpaired.

Germline CDR1 ENHRY, CDR2 SYGVKD. The CDR3 runs 14 residues. The V gene lost 5 bases and the J gene lost 2 bases, with 11 bases spanning the gap. Individual cDNA molecules were tagged with unique molecular identifiers, the study reported. TCRdb reprocessed the 5' RACE reads with MiXCR, giving one entry per CDR3 protein. Seen here are roughly 100,000 distinct CDR3 sequences, roughly 14% observed once, and the top ten hold less than 8%. This clonotype was seen only once. The sequence was collected from an adult who was a healthcare worker with PCR-confirmed SARS-CoV-2 infection or an uninfected control (not recorded which). This chain links TRBV10-3 with TRBJ2-3; perhaps TRBD1 as D (5 bases). The sequenced sample consisted of whole blood. The CDR3 bases are TGTGCCATCAGTACAGGAGAGGTCACAGATACGCAGTATTTT. Translation: CAISTGEVTDTQYF.